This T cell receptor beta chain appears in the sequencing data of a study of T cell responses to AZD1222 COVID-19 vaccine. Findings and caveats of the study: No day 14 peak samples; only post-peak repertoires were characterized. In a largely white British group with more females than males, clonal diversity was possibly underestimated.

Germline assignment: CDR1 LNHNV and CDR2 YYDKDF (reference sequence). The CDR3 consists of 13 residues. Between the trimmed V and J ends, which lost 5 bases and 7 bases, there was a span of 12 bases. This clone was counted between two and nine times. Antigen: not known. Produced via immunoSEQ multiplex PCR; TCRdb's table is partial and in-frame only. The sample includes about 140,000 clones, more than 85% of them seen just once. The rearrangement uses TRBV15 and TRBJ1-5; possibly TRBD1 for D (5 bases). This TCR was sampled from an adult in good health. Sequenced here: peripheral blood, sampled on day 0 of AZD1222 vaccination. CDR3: CATSPDSGQPQHF. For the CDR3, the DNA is TGTGCCACCAGCCCTGACAGTGGACAGCCCCAGCATTTT.